The clone carrying this T cell receptor (beta chain) is medium-sized. Its antigen is still unknown. The record originates from a study of immune heterogeneity within non-small cell lung tumors. The CDR3 runs 13 residues. Germline V CDR1 and CDR2: GTSNPN, SVGIG (reference sequence). V was shortened by 7 bases and J by 7 bases, with 14 bases between the two germline ends. The study's findings and limits: A significant, moderate positive correlation (R roughly 0.35) linked local T-cell clonality and tumor mutational burden. Different tumor locations in one patient shared dominant CDR3 beta clonotypes yet harbored unique high-frequency clones.

A first 10-cycle multiplex round used 32 V-gene and 13 J-gene primers on TCR beta CDR3. TCRdb reanalysed the multiplex PCR reads using MiXCR and keeps one entry per CDR3 protein. The sample yields 2,500 or so distinct CDR3 sequences, more than 25% seen once. Bulk tumor genomic DNA was the template, and each sample received 450 to 650 ng. Far-apart biopsies, several per primary tumor, were taken during surgery. Undergoing curative surgery were patients whose non-small cell lung cancer was untreated and newly diagnosed. The genes are TRBV30 and TRBJ1-6, with D perhaps TRBD1 (6 bases). This TCR was recovered from a man between 60 and 75 years old with non-small cell lung cancer. The sample was lung tumor tissue. CDR3 coding DNA: TGTGCCTTAGCACAGGGTTTCAATTCACCCCTCCACTTT. This sequence encodes CALAQGFNSPLHF.